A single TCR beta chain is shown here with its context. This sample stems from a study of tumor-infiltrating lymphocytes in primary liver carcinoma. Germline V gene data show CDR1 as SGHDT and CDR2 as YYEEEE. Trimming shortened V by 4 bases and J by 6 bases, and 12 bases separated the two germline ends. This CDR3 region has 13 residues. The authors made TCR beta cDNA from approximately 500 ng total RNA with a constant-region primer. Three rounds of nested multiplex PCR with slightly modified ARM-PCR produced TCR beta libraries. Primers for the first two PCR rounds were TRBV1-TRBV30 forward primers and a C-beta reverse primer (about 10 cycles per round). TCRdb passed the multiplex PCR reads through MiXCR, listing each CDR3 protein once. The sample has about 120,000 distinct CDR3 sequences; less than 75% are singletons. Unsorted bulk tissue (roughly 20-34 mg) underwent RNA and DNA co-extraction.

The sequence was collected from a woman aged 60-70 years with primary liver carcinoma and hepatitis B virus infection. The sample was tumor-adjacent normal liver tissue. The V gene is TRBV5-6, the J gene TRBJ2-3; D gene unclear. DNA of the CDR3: TGTGCCAGCAGCCTTGCAGTGGTCGATACGCAGTATTTT. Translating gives CASSLAVVDTQYF. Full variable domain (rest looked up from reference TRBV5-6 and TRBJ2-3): DAGVTQSPTHLIKTRGQQVTLRCSPKSGHDTVSWYQQALGQGPQFIFQYYEEEERQRGNFPDRFSGHQFPNYSSELNVNALLLGDSALYLCASSLAVVDTQYFGPGTRLTVL.